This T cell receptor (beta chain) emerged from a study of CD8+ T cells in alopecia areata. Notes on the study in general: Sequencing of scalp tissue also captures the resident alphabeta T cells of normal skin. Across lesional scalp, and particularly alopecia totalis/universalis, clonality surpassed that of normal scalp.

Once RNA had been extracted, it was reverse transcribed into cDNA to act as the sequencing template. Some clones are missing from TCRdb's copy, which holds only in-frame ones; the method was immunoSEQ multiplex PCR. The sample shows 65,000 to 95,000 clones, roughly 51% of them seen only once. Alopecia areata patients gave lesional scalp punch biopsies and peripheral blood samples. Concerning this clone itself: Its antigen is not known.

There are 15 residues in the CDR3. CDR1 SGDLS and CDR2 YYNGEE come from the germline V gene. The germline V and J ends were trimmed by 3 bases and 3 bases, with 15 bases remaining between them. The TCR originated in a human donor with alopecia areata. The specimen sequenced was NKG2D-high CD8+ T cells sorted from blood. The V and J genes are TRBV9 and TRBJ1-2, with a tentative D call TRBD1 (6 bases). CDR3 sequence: CASSDSTGGDYGYTF. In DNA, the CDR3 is TGTGCCAGCAGCGACTCCACCGGGGGCGACTATGGCTACACCTTC.